This T cell receptor (beta chain) was captured by sequencing in a study of blood T cells in healthy people across ages. Note on this clonotype: One end of the junction fails to match germline, which may point to a read error.

The CDR3 contains 13 residues. Germline CDR1 is SGHTA and CDR2 is FQGNSA. A J-beta primer mix and a sample-barcoded 5' primer were used in a second PCR of about 7 to 11 cycles. TCRdb ran MiXCR on the 5' RACE reads and lists one entry per CDR3 protein. The sample records over a million distinct CDR3 sequences, roughly 40% being singletons. V is TRBV7-2 and J is TRBJ1-6, with D uncertain. Sequences were obtained from blood. This receptor was obtained from a young woman in good health. The CDR3 DNA reads TGTGCTAGCAGCTTAGCGCAGAATTCACCCCTCCACTTT. It yields the protein CASSLAQNSPLHF.